These 31 T cell receptor beta chains share one sample of origin, sequenced in a study of blood T cell repertoires in COVID-19. Profiling relied on immunoSEQ multiplex PCR, and the TCRdb table lists in-frame clones only, not all of them. Of 300,000 to 400,000 clones listed, more than 85% are singletons. The sample was PBMCs or T cells enriched from blood (not recorded which). These receptors were collected from a woman in her 30s who had been exposed to COVID-19.

The CDR3 reads CASGLSGGRSEKLFF. The CDR3 nucleotides read TGTGCTAGTGGTCTCTCCGGCGGGAGGAGTGAAAAACTGTTTTTT. The rearrangement joins TRBV12-5 to TRBJ1-4; the D is unclear. The germline V gene encodes CDR1 LGHNT and CDR2 FRNRAP. The CDR3 is made up of 15 amino acids. V was shortened by 5 bases and J by 7 bases, with 17 bases between the two germline ends. The variable domain in full, with the rest retrieved from reference TRBV12-5 and TRBJ1-4, is DARVTQTPRHKVTEMGQEVTMRCQPILGHNTVFWYRQTMMQGLELLAYFRNRAPLDDSGMPKDRFSAEMPDATLATLKIQPSEPRDSAVYFCASGLSGGRSEKLFFGSGTQLSVL.

The J gene is TRBJ1-1, the V gene TRBV5-1; TRBD1 agrees at 9 bases. Unmatched junction bases numbered 6, after V lost 3 bases and J lost 0 bases. The germline V gene encodes CDR1 SGHRS and CDR2 YFSETQ. CDR3 length: 16 amino acids. As DNA, the CDR3 is TGCGCCAGCAGCTCCACAGGGGGCCCCTTGAACACTGAAGCTTTCTTT. Translated, it gives CASSSTGGPLNTEAFF.

This sequence joins TRBV7-9 and TRBJ2-5, with D possibly matching TRBD2 (7 bases). This CDR3 is 19 amino acids long. Germline V lookup: CDR1 SEHNR, CDR2 FQNEAQ (reference sequence). V was cut by 5 bases and J by 4 bases, with 29 bases left in between. CDR3 nucleotides: TGTGCCAGCAGCCTAGTCCAAGGGCGGGGGCGCTCGGTTAGAGAGACCCAGTACTTC. As protein: CASSLVQGRGRSVRETQYF.

The chain recombines TRBV5-1 with TRBJ2-2; no definite D call. Germline lookup yields CDR1 SGHRS and CDR2 YFSETQ. The length of the CDR3 is 15 residues. Trimming took 0 bases from V and 1 from J, leaving 7 bases between them. The CDR3 spells CASSLGQKNTGELFF. The CDR3, as DNA: TGCGCCAGCAGCTTGGGCCAGAAGAACACCGGGGAGCTGTTTTTT.

V is TRBV13 and J is TRBJ2-1; no reliable D call. Trimming stripped 0 bases from V and 7 bases from J, with 10 bases between. Germline V gene data show CDR1 as PRHDT and CDR2 as FYEKMQ (reference sequence). This CDR3 has 14 amino acids. CDR3 loop: CASSLGIAWNEQFF. The CDR3 nucleotides are TGTGCCAGCAGCTTAGGAATAGCTTGGAATGAGCAGTTCTTC.

V is TRBV6-5 and J is TRBJ2-2; 14 nucleotides line up with TRBD2. The germline V gene encodes CDR1 MNHEY and CDR2 SVGAGI. The CDR3 is made up of 15 amino acids. Losses at the gene ends were 6 bases for V and 7 bases for J; bases not matched to a gene: 4. DNA for the CDR3: TGTGCCAGCAGGGGACTAGCGGGGGTGGTCGGGGAGCTGTTTTTT. It yields the protein CASRGLAGVVGELFF.

The chain uses TRBV2 and TRBJ2-3; TRBD1 matches 7 bases. Germline V CDR1 and CDR2: SNHLY, FYNNEI. V lost 7 bases, J lost 1 base, and 5 bases stayed unmatched. This CDR3 is built from 14 residues. The CDR3 region is CASNKQGGTDTQYF. In DNA, the CDR3 is TGTGCCAGCAACAAGCAGGGGGGCACAGATACGCAGTATTTT.

This clone showed up just once. The J gene is TRBJ1-2, the V gene TRBV29-1; D not resolved. The CDR3 has 11 amino acids. Germline CDR1 and CDR2: SQVTM and ANQGSEA. V lost 5 bases, J lost 8 bases, and 12 bases lay in between. The chain's CDR3 is CSVTAWIGYTF. The CDR3 nucleotides are TGCAGCGTTACAGCCTGGATAGGCTACACCTTC.

The chain couples TRBV20-1 to TRBJ1-4; unclear D gene. The germline V and J ends were trimmed by 3 bases and 0 bases, with 8 bases remaining between them. This CDR3 comprises 14 residues. Germline V gene data show CDR1 as DFQATT and CDR2 as SNEGSKA (reference sequence). CDR3 protein: CSASSPTTNEKLFF. The CDR3 nucleotides read TGCAGTGCTAGTTCCCCCACAACTAATGAAAAACTGTTTTTT.

The DNA for the CDR3 is TGTGCCAGCAGCTTGGGACAGGCCGATAATCAGCCCCAGCATTTT. It is translated as CASSLGQADNQPQHF. The chain joins TRBV7-9 to TRBJ1-5; 8 positions match TRBD1. Germline-derived CDR1 and CDR2 are SEHNR and FQNEAQ (reference sequence). The ends lost 3 bases at V and 4 bases at J; junction bases unmatched: 5. The CDR3 covers 15 residues.

This clone was detected once. The J gene is TRBJ2-2, the V gene TRBV5-6; unclear D gene. The germline CDR1 and CDR2 sequences are SGHDT and YYEEEE. This CDR3 is 16 amino acids long. The V end lost 0 bases, the J end lost 1 base, and 10 bases lay between the germline ends. The CDR3 loop is CASSLAFWQNTGELFF. In DNA form, the CDR3 reads TGTGCCAGCAGCTTGGCCTTCTGGCAGAACACCGGGGAGCTGTTTTTT.

In this sample, this clone turned up once. The chain couples TRBV6-6 to TRBJ1-2; D is unclear. Germline-derived CDR1 and CDR2 are MNHNY and SVGAGI (reference sequence). The V gene lost 7 bases and the J gene lost 5 bases, with 11 bases spanning the gap. The CDR3 has 12 residues. CDR3 loop: CASTLKAYGYTF. The CDR3 coding sequence is TGTGCCAGCACACTCAAAGCTTATGGCTACACCTTC.

The V gene is TRBV27, the J gene TRBJ1-2; the D gene is possibly TRBD1 (6 bases). The V and J ends lost 5 bases and 3 bases respectively, with 25 bases between them. The CDR3 loop spans 18 amino acids. Germline V gene data show CDR1 as MNHEY and CDR2 as SMNVEV (reference sequence). The CDR3 loop reads CASSLMALPGTRDYGYTF. The CDR3 DNA sequence: TGTGCCAGCAGTCTTATGGCCCTACCCGGGACACGGGACTATGGCTACACCTTC.

The chain is built from TRBV19 and TRBJ2-5, with a possible D match to TRBD1 (6 bases). Germline loops: CDR1 LNHDA, CDR2 SQIVND (reference sequence). Trimming pared 3 bases from V and 5 bases from J, leaving 10 bases between. This CDR3 region has 13 residues. The CDR3 protein is CASSISRGETQYF. The CDR3 nucleotides read TGTGCCAGTAGTATCAGCAGGGGCGAGACCCAGTACTTC.

This chain uses TRBV4-2 with TRBJ2-6; D is perhaps TRBD1 (5 bases). The germline CDR1 and CDR2 sequences are LGHNA and YNFKEQ. The length of the CDR3 is 17 residues. The V end lost 0 bases, the J end lost 3 bases, and 12 bases lay between the germline ends. This CDR3 reads CASSQEVTGGGANVLTF. CDR3 nucleotides: TGTGCCAGCAGCCAAGAGGTAACAGGCGGTGGGGCCAACGTCCTGACTTTC.

V and J are TRBV5-6 and TRBJ1-5, with D unclear. Looked up from germline, CDR1 is SGHDT and CDR2 is YYEEEE. The CDR3 contains 15 residues. Trimming took 0 bases from V and 0 from J, leaving 7 bases between them. The CDR3 nucleotides read TGTGCCAGCAGCTTGGGCGGCTTTAGCAATCAGCCCCAGCATTTT. It translates to CASSLGGFSNQPQHF.

This chain joins TRBV9 and TRBJ2-6; D is possibly TRBD2 (6 bases). The CDR3 sequence is 20 residues long. Per germline, CDR1 SGDLS and CDR2 YYNGEE. With 3 bases removed from V and 0 bases from J, the gap between germline ends came to 22 bases. The CDR3 protein is CASSEPREGRTYSGANVLTF. CDR3 DNA: TGTGCCAGCAGCGAGCCTCGGGAAGGGAGGACGTACTCTGGGGCCAACGTCCTGACTTTC.

The V gene is TRBV19, the J gene TRBJ1-4; D possibly corresponds to TRBD1 (5 bases). Trimming cost V 4 bases and J 5 bases, with 14 bases left between them. This CDR3 has 15 amino acids. CDR1 and CDR2 (germline): LNHDA, SQIVND (reference sequence). The CDR3 nucleotides are TGTGCCAGTAGTAAAGGGCAGGGTGCGAATGAAAAACTGTTTTTT. This codes for CASSKGQGANEKLFF. Combining the CDR3 with reference TRBV19 and TRBJ1-4 gives the whole variable domain DGGITQSPKYLFRKEGQNVTLSCEQNLNHDAMYWYRQDPGQGLRLIYYSQIVNDFQKGDIAEGYSVSREKKESFPLTVTSAQKNPTAFYLCASSKGQGANEKLFFGSGTQLSVL.

This chain uses TRBV9 with TRBJ2-2, with no clear D. V lost 4 bases to trimming and J lost 3 bases, with 16 bases between them. The germline V gene encodes CDR1 SGDLS and CDR2 YYNGEE. CDR3 length: 16 amino acids. The CDR3 loop reads CASSPYSPQDTGELFF. The CDR3 nucleotides are TGTGCCAGCAGCCCATATTCCCCACAAGACACCGGGGAGCTGTTTTTT. The whole variable domain, filled in from reference TRBV9 and TRBJ2-2, reads DSGVTQTPKHLITATGQRVTLRCSPRSGDLSVYWYQQSLDQGLQFLIQYYNGEERAKGNILERFSAQQFPDLHSELNLSSLELGDSALYFCASSPYSPQDTGELFFGEGSRLTVL.

The chain uses TRBV10-3 and TRBJ2-2, with 9 bases aligning to TRBD2. The CDR3 is 16 amino acids. Germline V CDR1 and CDR2: ENHRY, SYGVKD. With V trimmed by 7 bases and J by 0 bases, 6 bases remained unmatched. Here the CDR3 reads CAITRLAATNTGELFF. CDR3 bases: TGTGCCATCACCAGACTAGCGGCAACGAACACCGGGGAGCTGTTTTTT.

The chain uses TRBV25-1 and TRBJ2-7, with D possibly matching TRBD1 (6 bases). V lost 4 bases and J 4 bases, leaving 20 bases between the germline ends. The CDR3 spans 16 residues. In germline, CDR1 is MGHDK, CDR2 SYGVNS. This CDR3 reads CASSALWGHKVYEQYF. In DNA, the CDR3 is TGTGCCAGCAGTGCACTGTGGGGACATAAAGTTTACGAGCAGTACTTC.

The chain couples TRBV18 to TRBJ2-3; 10 positions match TRBD1. Germline V gene data show CDR1 as KGHSH and CDR2 as LQKENI. The CDR3 has 16 amino acids. V lost 1 base to trimming and J lost 1 base; unmatched junction nucleotides: 2. The chain's CDR3 is CASSPRTGGGTDTQYF. The CDR3 coding sequence is TGTGCCAGCTCACCACGGACAGGGGGTGGCACAGATACGCAGTATTTT.

This clone was detected only once. V is TRBV9 and J is TRBJ2-7; 10 nucleotides match TRBD2. V trimming: 0 bases; J trimming: 5 bases; junction bases outside the gene matches: 5. CDR3 size: 15 residues. From germline, CDR1 is SGDLS and CDR2 YYNGEE. This CDR3 reads CASSVGAGGPDEQYF. The CDR3 DNA follows: TGTGCCAGCAGCGTAGGAGCGGGGGGGCCGGACGAGCAGTACTTC.

This chain joins TRBV15 and TRBJ2-7; D is unclear. The germline V and J ends were trimmed by 0 bases and 2 bases, with 5 bases remaining between them. The CDR3 loop spans 13 amino acids. Germline CDR1 reads LNHNV; CDR2 reads YYDKDF (reference sequence). CDR3 nucleotide sequence: TGTGCCACCAGCAGAGATACACCCTACGAGCAGTACTTC. It is translated as CATSRDTPYEQYF.

The chain couples TRBV19 to TRBJ2-4; D unresolved. This CDR3 has 11 residues. From germline, CDR1 is LNHDA and CDR2 SQIVND (reference sequence). V lost 7 bases to trimming and J lost 11 bases, with 12 bases between them. The CDR3 reads CASTRSNVQYF. The CDR3 nucleotides read TGTGCCAGTACGCGAAGTAACGTTCAGTACTTC.

The rearrangement uses TRBV9 and TRBJ1-4, with a possible D match to TRBD1 (6 bases). The CDR3 sequence is 14 residues long. V lost 6 bases and J lost 3, with 12 bases in between. Germline V lookup: CDR1 SGDLS, CDR2 YYNGEE. The DNA of the CDR3 is TGTGCCAGCAACACAGGGTTAGCTAATGAAAAACTGTTTTTT. Its protein is CASNTGLANEKLFF.

The chain has TRBV9 and TRBJ2-1; unclear D gene. The V end was cut by 4 bases, the J end by 10 bases, with 9 bases between. This CDR3 has 11 amino acids. The germline gives CDR1 SGDLS, CDR2 YYNGEE. CDR3 sequence reads: CASSLAVEQFF. CDR3 sequence (DNA): TGTGCCAGCAGCTTAGCCGTAGAGCAGTTCTTC.

Only one count was recorded for this clone. The J gene is TRBJ2-7, the V gene TRBV19; 9 bases are shared with TRBD1. The CDR3 runs to 15 residues. The ends lost 5 bases at V and 2 bases at J; junction bases unmatched: 7. Germline loops: CDR1 LNHDA, CDR2 SQIVND (reference sequence). The CDR3 DNA follows: TGTGCCAGTAGTGTACAGGGGGCTAGCGCCTACGAGCAGTACTTC. Residues: CASSVQGASAYEQYF.

The gene calls are TRBV13 and TRBJ1-6, with D perhaps TRBD1 (5 bases). CDR3 size: 14 residues. The germline V gene encodes CDR1 PRHDT and CDR2 FYEKMQ (reference sequence). Trimming removed 5 bases from V and 7 bases from J, with 12 bases in between. The CDR3 sequence is CASSTPGLNSPLHF. CDR3 nucleotides: TGTGCCAGCAGCACCCCGGGACTCAATTCACCCCTCCACTTT.

This clone was counted a single time. The V call is TRBV4-3, the J call TRBJ1-4; D ambiguous. V was clipped by 6 bases and J by 4 bases, with 12 bases between them. This CDR3 is built from 14 residues. Germline loops: CDR1 LGHNA, CDR2 YSLEER. The CDR3: CASSRLRSNEKLFF. The CDR3 nucleotides read TGCGCCAGCAGTCGACTGAGAAGTAATGAAAAACTGTTTTTT.

The J gene is TRBJ1-2, the V gene TRBV7-6, with TRBD1 matching over 7 bases. V shed 5 bases and J 5 bases; nucleotides not matched to a gene: 8. This CDR3 is built from 14 residues. Per germline, CDR1 SGHVS and CDR2 FNYEAQ. The CDR3 DNA reads TGTGCCAGCAGCGATTCGACAGGGCGGTATGGCTACACCTTC. Its protein is CASSDSTGRYGYTF.